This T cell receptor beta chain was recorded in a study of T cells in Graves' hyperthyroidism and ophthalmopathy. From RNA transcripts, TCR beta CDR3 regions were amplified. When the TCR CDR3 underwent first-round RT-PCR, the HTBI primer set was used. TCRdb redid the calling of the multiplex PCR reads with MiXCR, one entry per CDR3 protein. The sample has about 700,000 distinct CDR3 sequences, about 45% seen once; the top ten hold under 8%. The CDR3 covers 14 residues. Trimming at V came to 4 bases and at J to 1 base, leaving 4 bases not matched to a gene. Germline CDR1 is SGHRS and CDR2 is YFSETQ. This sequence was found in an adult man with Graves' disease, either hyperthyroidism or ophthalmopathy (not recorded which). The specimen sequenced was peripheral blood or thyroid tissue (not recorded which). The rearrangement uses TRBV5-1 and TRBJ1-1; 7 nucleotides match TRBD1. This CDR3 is CASSANRGNTEAFF. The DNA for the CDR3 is TGCGCCAGCAGCGCGAACAGGGGGAACACTGAAGCTTTCTTT.